This is a list of T cell receptor beta chains from one sample in a study of a mutant IDH1 vaccine in newly diagnosed glioma. Antigens of these TCRs are unknown. Sequenced by immunoSEQ multiplex PCR; TCRdb stores in-frame clones only, minus some. The sample holds under 65,000 clones, 75% to 90% seen once. The material was PBMCs, obtained from a glioma patient whose treatment included an IDH1 peptide vaccine. The source is a man aged 50-60 years with glioma. Each CDR3 is given with its conserved first and last residue. The D gene is left open where the match is weak. Size tells how often a clone was seen (once, few, many) or the class of an expanded clone, and some rows leave it out.

V gene	clone size	D gene	J gene	CDR3 protein	CDR3 DNA
TRBV29-1	NA	NA	TRBJ1-2	CSVGNNYGYTF	TGCAGCGTGGGCAATAACTATGGCTACACCTTC
TRBV5-6	NA	NA	TRBJ1-3	CASSLSERFAIYF	TGTGCCAGCAGCCTTTCCGAAAGATTTGCCATATATTTT
TRBV27	once	NA	TRBJ1-5	CASSLRGAVNQPQHF	TGTGCCAGCAGTTTAAGGGGGGCCGTCAATCAGCCCCAGCATTTT
TRBV7-2	once	TRBD2	TRBJ2-1	CASSPRTSGRAEQFF	TGTGCCAGCAGCCCGAGGACTAGCGGGAGAGCTGAGCAGTTCTTC
TRBV9	NA	TRBD2	TRBJ2-1	CASRLSGSIHNEQFF	TGTGCCAGCAGACTAAGCGGGAGTATCCACAATGAGCAGTTCTTC
TRBV5-1	NA	NA	TRBJ2-7	CASSLVFGSYEQYF	TGCGCCAGCAGCTTGGTCTTTGGCAGCTACGAGCAGTACTTC
TRBV2	NA	NA	TRBJ1-1	CASSGQVNTEAFF	TGTGCCAGCAGTGGACAGGTGAACACTGAAGCTTTCTTT
TRBV2	NA	TRBD2	TRBJ2-1	CACRLAGDYNEQFF	TGTGCCTGCAGACTAGCGGGAGACTACAATGAGCAGTTCTTC
TRBV9	NA	NA	TRBJ1-5	CASGNGVGNQPQHF	TGTGCCAGCGGGAATGGGGTCGGCAATCAGCCCCAGCATTTT
TRBV7-9	NA	NA	TRBJ1-3	CASSSTGRRIGNTIYF	TGTGCCAGCAGCTCAACAGGTCGAAGAATCGGAAACACCATATATTTT
TRBV15	NA	NA	TRBJ2-7	CATSGSRGIYEQYF	TGTGCCACCAGCGGATCCCGGGGGATATACGAGCAGTACTTC
TRBV18	few	NA	TRBJ1-1	CASWGTMNTEAFF	TGTGCCAGCTGGGGGACCATGAACACTGAAGCTTTCTTT
TRBV7-9	NA	NA	TRBJ1-2	CASSPETTNYGYTF	TGTGCCAGCAGCCCAGAGACAACCAACTATGGCTACACCTTC
TRBV11-3	NA	NA	TRBJ2-5	CASSLTHRVQGIIGTQYF	TGTGCCAGCAGCTTAACCCACCGTGTACAGGGTATTATTGGGACCCAGTACTTC
TRBV5-1	NA	NA	TRBJ2-1	CASSLSGPFSYNEQFF	TGCGCCAGCAGCTTGTCAGGACCCTTTTCCTACAATGAGCAGTTCTTC
TRBV5-4	NA	NA	TRBJ1-1	CATSHVPRSTEAFF	TGTGCCACCTCCCATGTACCGCGGAGCACTGAAGCTTTCTTT
TRBV5-4	NA	TRBD1	TRBJ2-2	CASSLRQGASGELFF	TGTGCCAGCAGCTTGCGACAGGGGGCCAGCGGGGAGCTGTTTTTT
TRBV6-1	few	NA	TRBJ1-2	CASTLSPRGDGYTF	TGTGCCAGCACTCTAAGCCCTCGGGGGGATGGCTACACCTTC
TRBV7-6	NA	NA	TRBJ1-1	CASSLVSGPSFF	TGTGCCAGCAGCTTAGTCTCGGGGCCCTCTTTCTTT
TRBV28	NA	NA	TRBJ1-2	CASRTTEDHGYTF	TGTGCCAGCAGAACAACAGAGGATCATGGCTACACCTTC
TRBV19	NA	NA	TRBJ1-2	CASSSRGSFLGYTF	TGTGCCAGTAGCTCGAGGGGCAGCTTCCTTGGCTACACCTTC
TRBV6-1	NA	TRBD2	TRBJ2-3	CASSEALLAGVGTDTQYF	TGTGCCAGCAGTGAAGCGCTTCTAGCGGGAGTTGGGACAGATACGCAGTATTTT
TRBV2	NA	NA	TRBJ2-6	CASEGQGGPGANVLTF	TGTGCCAGCGAAGGACAGGGAGGGCCTGGGGCCAACGTCCTGACTTTC
TRBV11-1	NA	NA	TRBJ2-7	CASSSGESYEQYF	TGTGCCAGCAGCTCGGGTGAGAGCTACGAGCAGTACTTC
TRBV7-6	once	NA	TRBJ2-5	CASSSRGSVTQYF	TGTGCCAGCAGCTCCCGAGGGTCGGTGACCCAGTACTTC
TRBV27	once	NA	TRBJ2-3	CASSLSADTQYF	TGTGCCAGCAGTTTATCGGCAGATACGCAGTATTTT
TRBV19	NA	NA	TRBJ2-3	CASSLDFRGDTQYF	TGTGCCAGTAGTCTAGACTTCAGGGGAGATACGCAGTATTTT
TRBV2	NA	NA	TRBJ1-2	CASSEVRTATFYGYTF	TGTGCCAGCAGTGAAGTTCGGACAGCAACTTTTTATGGCTACACCTTC
TRBV5-4	NA	TRBD2	TRBJ2-3	CASSSGGGRYDTQYF	TGTGCCAGCAGCTCGGGCGGGGGACGTTATGATACGCAGTATTTT
TRBV7-2	NA	NA	TRBJ2-7	CASSESWTVYEQYF	TGTGCCAGCAGCGAATCCTGGACGGTCTACGAGCAGTACTTC
TRBV19	NA	NA	TRBJ2-7	CASNLTGPRYEQYF	TGTGCCAGTAATCTAACAGGGCCCCGCTACGAGCAGTACTTC
TRBV5-1	NA	NA	TRBJ2-7	CASSSAGALYEQYF	TGCGCCAGCAGCTCGGCAGGGGCTCTCTACGAGCAGTACTTC
TRBV5-5	once	NA	TRBJ2-1	CASSLDRAYNEQFF	TGTGCCAGCAGCTTGGACAGGGCCTACAATGAGCAGTTCTTC
TRBV18	NA	NA	TRBJ1-5	CASSSGQNSNQPQHF	TGTGCCAGCTCTTCCGGACAGAATAGCAATCAGCCCCAGCATTTT
TRBV5-4	once	TRBD1	TRBJ2-7	CASSPNTGGSYEQYF	TGTGCCAGCAGCCCCAACACAGGGGGAAGCTACGAGCAGTACTTC
TRBV7-3	NA	NA	TRBJ2-1	CASSFSGFNEQFF	TGTGCCAGCAGCTTTAGCGGTTTCAATGAGCAGTTCTTC
TRBV6-6	NA	NA	TRBJ1-5	CATRDTRGQPQHF	TGTGCCACCCGGGACACCCGGGGTCAGCCCCAGCATTTT
TRBV5-1	NA	NA	TRBJ1-6	CASSPGGPRSPLHF	TGCGCCAGCAGCCCGGGGGGCCCGAGGTCACCCCTCCACTTT
TRBV25-1	NA	NA	TRBJ2-7	CATEDYYEQYF	TGTGCCACGGAGGACTACTACGAGCAGTACTTC
TRBV5-4	NA	TRBD1	TRBJ2-2	CASSLGQGAPGELFF	TGTGCCAGCAGCTTGGGCCAGGGGGCGCCCGGGGAGCTGTTTTTT
TRBV19	NA	NA	TRBJ2-2	CASRSLLRSGELFF	TGTGCCAGTAGGAGTCTCCTCCGGTCCGGGGAGCTGTTTTTT
TRBV28	NA	NA	TRBJ2-5	CASLPNVGETQYF	TGTGCCAGCCTTCCAAACGTGGGGGAGACCCAGTACTTC
TRBV10-3	NA	TRBD1	TRBJ1-1	CATQDRVRSEAFF	TGTGCCACTCAGGACAGGGTAAGGTCTGAAGCTTTCTTT
TRBV5-4	once	TRBD2	TRBJ2-1	CASSPGTSGIGEQFF	TGTGCCAGCAGCCCAGGGACTAGCGGGATCGGTGAGCAGTTCTTC
TRBV5-6	NA	NA	TRBJ1-1	CASRAYESLTEAFF	TGTGCCAGCAGGGCCTACGAAAGCCTCACTGAAGCTTTCTTT
TRBV11-2	NA	NA	TRBJ1-1	CASSFRGTEAFF	TGTGCCAGCAGCTTCAGGGGAACTGAAGCTTTCTTT
TRBV2	NA	NA	TRBJ2-1	CAGRQGGNHNEQFF	TGTGCGGGGAGGCAGGGCGGGAACCACAATGAGCAGTTCTTC
TRBV15	NA	NA	TRBJ2-2	CATSRERLNTGELFF	TGTGCCACCAGCAGAGAGCGGTTGAACACCGGGGAGCTGTTTTTT
TRBV30	NA	TRBD1	TRBJ1-5	CAWGTGHNQPQHF	TGTGCCTGGGGGACAGGGCACAATCAGCCCCAGCATTTT
TRBV7-9	few	NA	TRBJ1-2	CASSLAPLGSNYGYTF	TGTGCCAGCAGCTTAGCTCCTTTGGGGTCCAACTATGGCTACACCTTC
TRBV7-2	few	NA	TRBJ2-3	CASSLLGPPDTQYF	TGTGCCAGCAGCCTACTCGGACCCCCGGATACGCAGTATTTT
TRBV11-2	NA	TRBD2	TRBJ2-7	CASSFLGADSGSVYEQYF	TGTGCCAGCAGCTTTTTAGGAGCGGATAGCGGGAGTGTCTACGAGCAGTACTTC
TRBV5-1	NA	NA	TRBJ2-5	CASREGTAQETQYF	TGCGCCAGCAGGGAGGGGACAGCGCAAGAGACCCAGTACTTC
TRBV30	NA	TRBD2	TRBJ2-3	CAWSVLAGADTQYF	TGTGCCTGGAGTGTACTAGCGGGGGCAGATACGCAGTATTTT